A selection of T cell receptor beta chains follows, all from one sample in a study of TIL therapy for anti-PD-1-resistant metastatic lung cancer. Clones were sequenced by immunoSEQ multiplex PCR, and TCRdb holds only the in-frame ones, with some missing. This sample has tens of thousands of clones, with 78% found just once. The source was blood, collected at baseline. All receptors come from a person aged 30 to 80 with non-small cell lung cancer. The CDR3 runs from the conserved cysteine through the conserved F or W. Fields, in order: clone size, V gene, D gene, J gene, CDR3 protein, CDR3 DNA. The D gene is left open where the match is weak. Rows may omit the clone size; those that give it use once, few, many or a size class.

clone_size: NA
v_call: TRBV7-9
d_call: NA
j_call: TRBJ1-4
cdr3_aa: CASSVGSSTNEKLFF
cdr3_nt: TGTGCCAGCAGCGTGGGGAGTTCAACTAATGAAAAACTGTTTTTT

clone_size: NA
v_call: TRBV27
d_call: TRBD1
j_call: TRBJ1-4
cdr3_aa: CASSLLGGGEKLFF
cdr3_nt: TGTGCCAGCAGTTTACTAGGGGGCGGTGAAAAACTGTTTTTT

clone_size: NA
v_call: TRBV7-9
d_call: NA
j_call: TRBJ1-1
cdr3_aa: CASSLAGRIRDTEAFF
cdr3_nt: TGTGCCAGCAGCTTAGCCGGCAGGATAAGGGATACTGAAGCCTTCTTT

clone_size: few
v_call: TRBV7-2
d_call: TRBD1
j_call: TRBJ2-3
cdr3_aa: CASSPRQGGSTDTQYF
cdr3_nt: TGTGCCAGCAGCCCTCGACAGGGGGGGAGCACAGATACGCAGTATTTT

clone_size: NA
v_call: TRBV18
d_call: NA
j_call: TRBJ1-1
cdr3_aa: CASSPLEQGKNTEAFF
cdr3_nt: TGTGCCAGCTCACCACTCGAGCAGGGTAAAAACACTGAAGCTTTCTTT

clone_size: NA
v_call: TRBV6-1
d_call: TRBD1
j_call: TRBJ1-5
cdr3_aa: CASRPGQFNQPQHF
cdr3_nt: TGTGCCAGCAGGCCGGGACAGTTCAATCAGCCCCAGCATTTT

clone_size: NA
v_call: TRBV5-1
d_call: NA
j_call: TRBJ1-4
cdr3_aa: CASRKGETGEKLFF
cdr3_nt: TGCGCCAGCAGAAAAGGCGAGACGGGTGAAAAACTGTTTTTT

clone_size: NA
v_call: TRBV2
d_call: NA
j_call: TRBJ1-1
cdr3_aa: CASSSMEAFF
cdr3_nt: TGTGCCAGCAGTTCAATGGAAGCTTTCTTT

clone_size: NA
v_call: TRBV7-2
d_call: NA
j_call: TRBJ2-5
cdr3_aa: CASSLARSTQYF
cdr3_nt: TGTGCCAGCAGCTTAGCGCGCTCGACCCAGTACTTC

clone_size: NA
v_call: TRBV6-1
d_call: NA
j_call: TRBJ1-1
cdr3_aa: CASSEAGGGTEAFF
cdr3_nt: TGTGCCAGCAGTGAAGCTGGGGGAGGCACTGAAGCTTTCTTT

clone_size: NA
v_call: TRBV2
d_call: NA
j_call: TRBJ1-6
cdr3_aa: CASTLSKVNSPLHF
cdr3_nt: TGTGCCAGCACATTATCCAAAGTAAATTCACCCCTCCACTTT

clone_size: NA
v_call: TRBV6-5
d_call: NA
j_call: TRBJ2-7
cdr3_aa: CASRKQGIYEQYF
cdr3_nt: TGTGCCAGCAGGAAGCAGGGTATCTACGAGCAGTACTTC

clone_size: once
v_call: TRBV30
d_call: NA
j_call: TRBJ1-5
cdr3_aa: CAWAFTGQGYQPQHF
cdr3_nt: TGTGCCTGGGCTTTTACAGGGCAGGGGTATCAGCCCCAGCATTTT

clone_size: NA
v_call: TRBV6-6
d_call: TRBD1
j_call: TRBJ2-7
cdr3_aa: CASSPTGGADEQYF
cdr3_nt: TGTGCCAGCAGCCCGACAGGGGGCGCGGACGAGCAGTACTTC

clone_size: NA
v_call: TRBV6-6
d_call: TRBD2
j_call: TRBJ2-1
cdr3_aa: CASSYSIAGVGDEQFF
cdr3_nt: TGTGCCAGCAGTTACTCGATAGCGGGAGTAGGCGATGAGCAGTTCTTC

clone_size: NA
v_call: TRBV9
d_call: NA
j_call: TRBJ2-2
cdr3_aa: CASSVGPGVPTGELFF
cdr3_nt: TGTGCCAGCAGCGTAGGCCCGGGAGTACCGACCGGGGAGCTGTTTTTT

clone_size: few
v_call: TRBV15
d_call: NA
j_call: TRBJ2-2
cdr3_aa: CATSRDHPTVPGELFF
cdr3_nt: TGTGCCACCAGCAGAGATCATCCGACGGTCCCCGGGGAGCTGTTTTTT

clone_size: NA
v_call: TRBV28
d_call: NA
j_call: TRBJ2-5
cdr3_aa: CASSLKETQYF
cdr3_nt: TGTGCCAGCAGTCTCAAAGAGACCCAGTACTTC

clone_size: NA
v_call: TRBV27
d_call: TRBD1
j_call: TRBJ1-5
cdr3_aa: CASKDRGAPESNQPQHF
cdr3_nt: TGTGCCAGCAAAGACAGGGGGGCGCCTGAAAGCAATCAGCCCCAGCATTTT

clone_size: NA
v_call: TRBV20-1
d_call: NA
j_call: TRBJ2-1
cdr3_aa: CSATGSNEQFF
cdr3_nt: TGCAGTGCTACAGGTTCCAATGAGCAGTTCTTC

clone_size: NA
v_call: TRBV19
d_call: TRBD2
j_call: TRBJ2-3
cdr3_aa: CASSGLAGARADTQYF
cdr3_nt: TGTGCCAGTTCGGGACTAGCGGGGGCACGAGCAGATACGCAGTATTTT

clone_size: NA
v_call: TRBV28
d_call: TRBD2
j_call: TRBJ2-7
cdr3_aa: CASSFIGLAGGLTPYEQYF
cdr3_nt: TGTGCCAGCAGTTTTATCGGGTTAGCGGGGGGGTTGACCCCCTACGAGCAGTACTTC

clone_size: NA
v_call: TRBV5-1
d_call: NA
j_call: TRBJ1-2
cdr3_aa: CASSQRPLGMMDGYTF
cdr3_nt: TGCGCCAGCAGCCAGAGGCCTCTGGGTATGATGGATGGCTACACCTTC

clone_size: NA
v_call: TRBV9
d_call: TRBD1
j_call: TRBJ2-1
cdr3_aa: CASSVEVWTGRGFSYNEQFF
cdr3_nt: TGTGCCAGCAGCGTAGAGGTCTGGACAGGGAGAGGTTTTTCCTACAATGAGCAGTTCTTC

clone_size: NA
v_call: TRBV2
d_call: TRBD2
j_call: TRBJ2-2
cdr3_aa: CASSDRAGRAAGELFF
cdr3_nt: TGTGCCAGCAGTGACCGGGCCGGGAGGGCCGCCGGGGAGCTGTTTTTT

clone_size: NA
v_call: TRBV4-1
d_call: NA
j_call: TRBJ1-1
cdr3_aa: CASSQDRFAGYTEAFF
cdr3_nt: TGCGCCAGCAGCCAAGATCGATTCGCGGGGTACACTGAAGCTTTCTTT

clone_size: few
v_call: TRBV11-1
d_call: NA
j_call: TRBJ1-5
cdr3_aa: CASSLQDNQPQHF
cdr3_nt: TGTGCCAGCAGCCTTCAGGACAATCAGCCCCAGCATTTT

clone_size: NA
v_call: TRBV5-1
d_call: NA
j_call: TRBJ2-2
cdr3_aa: CASIAPGHETNTGELFF
cdr3_nt: TGCGCCAGCATAGCCCCGGGACACGAAACGAACACCGGGGAGCTGTTTTTT

clone_size: NA
v_call: TRBV19
d_call: TRBD1
j_call: TRBJ1-5
cdr3_aa: CASSPAPTGVQPQHF
cdr3_nt: TGTGCCAGTAGTCCGGCACCGACAGGGGTACAGCCCCAGCATTTT

clone_size: NA
v_call: TRBV7-3
d_call: NA
j_call: TRBJ1-6
cdr3_aa: CASSLSDNSPLHF
cdr3_nt: TGTGCCAGCAGCTTATCGGATAATTCACCCCTCCACTTT

clone_size: NA
v_call: TRBV28
d_call: NA
j_call: TRBJ1-1
cdr3_aa: CASSLWGAVNTEAFF
cdr3_nt: TGTGCCAGCAGTTTATGGGGGGCGGTGAACACTGAAGCTTTCTTT

clone_size: NA
v_call: TRBV5-1
d_call: NA
j_call: TRBJ2-3
cdr3_aa: CASSLLSKDSTQDTQYF
cdr3_nt: TGCGCCAGCAGCTTGTTGAGTAAGGACAGTACACAGGATACGCAGTATTTT

clone_size: NA
v_call: TRBV19
d_call: NA
j_call: TRBJ2-7
cdr3_aa: CASSIGDSYEQYF
cdr3_nt: TGTGCCAGTAGTATTGGGGACTCCTACGAGCAGTACTTC

clone_size: NA
v_call: TRBV5-1
d_call: NA
j_call: TRBJ2-5
cdr3_aa: CASSRTIQETQYF
cdr3_nt: TGCGCCAGCAGCCGGACCATTCAAGAGACCCAGTACTTC

clone_size: NA
v_call: TRBV29-1
d_call: NA
j_call: TRBJ1-1
cdr3_aa: CSVVTGNTEAFF
cdr3_nt: TGCAGCGTTGTAACTGGGAACACTGAAGCTTTCTTT

clone_size: NA
v_call: TRBV28
d_call: NA
j_call: TRBJ2-6
cdr3_aa: CASSIGGWVSGANVLTF
cdr3_nt: TGTGCCAGCAGTATTGGGGGATGGGTTTCTGGGGCCAACGTCCTGACTTTC

clone_size: NA
v_call: TRBV14
d_call: TRBD1
j_call: TRBJ1-1
cdr3_aa: CASSQTTGGGTEAFF
cdr3_nt: TGTGCCAGCAGCCAAACGACAGGGGGCGGCACTGAAGCTTTCTTT